A single sample is the source of the 27 T cell receptor beta chains below, sequenced in a study of molecular identifiers for immune sequencing clone quantification. A single record per CDR3 protein comes from TCRdb applying MiXCR to the PCR reads. Of around 460,000 distinct CDR3 sequences in the sample, 20% to 25% were seen once. Sequencing was performed on naive CD8+ T cells from blood, with Jurkat cell RNA spiked in. This sample's subset: FACS-sorted CD8+CD4-CCR7+CD45RA+ naive T cells. Receptors were obtained from a human donor in good health. Some libraries in this study had Jurkat cell RNA spiked in.

This clonotype was detected a few times. This chain links TRBV19 with TRBJ1-5, with D maybe TRBD1 (6 bases). CDR3 length: 15 amino acids. V was shortened by 6 bases and J by 2 bases, with 14 bases between the two germline ends. Per germline, CDR1 LNHDA and CDR2 SQIVND (reference sequence). CDR3 coding DNA: TGTGCCAGTAGGCTGGACAGTTGGGGCAATCAGCCCCAGCATTTT. This codes for CASRLDSWGNQPQHF.

The table lists this clonotype with many counts. This chain connects TRBV7-9 to TRBJ2-3, with TRBD2 matching 8 bases. The V gene end was trimmed by 0 bases and the J gene end by 4 bases; junction bases not matched to a gene: 6. CDR3 length: 16 amino acids. The V gene's germline CDR1 is SEHNR and CDR2 FQNEAQ (reference sequence). The CDR3 DNA reads TGTGCCAGCAGCTTAGCGATTAGCGGGATCGCAGATACGCAGTATTTT. Protein sequence: CASSLAISGIADTQYF.

This clonotype was counted at least ten times. The chain combines TRBV27 with TRBJ2-3; D is ambiguous. Deletions cut 5 bases from V and 2 bases from J, with 14 bases between. The CDR3 loop spans 15 amino acids. The germline V gene has CDR1 MNHEY and CDR2 SMNVEV (reference sequence). The chain's CDR3 is CASSPQELFTDTQYF. DNA of the CDR3: TGTGCCAGCAGTCCCCAGGAGCTTTTCACAGATACGCAGTATTTT.

With regard to this clonotype: A read error may explain this, as a much larger clone is one base away. The rearrangement links TRBV12-3 or TRBV12-4 to TRBJ2-1, with D possibly matching TRBD2 (6 bases). The ends were cut back, 7 bases at V and 8 bases at J, with 15 bases in the middle. This CDR3 has 13 residues. CDR3 residues: CASTVVPGDEQFF. CDR3 bases: TGTGCCAGCACCGTAGTGCCGGGGGATGAGCAGTTCTTC.

This clonotype was seen a few times. The chain's CDR3 is CASISGGNRGWAQPQHF. Here the CDR3 DNA reads TGTGCCAGCATCTCGGGGGGAAACAGGGGGTGGGCTCAGCCCCAGCATTTT. V and J are TRBV28 and TRBJ1-5; 8 bases fit TRBD1. Germline V gives CDR1 MDHEN, CDR2 SYDVKM. V lost 7 bases to trimming and J lost 6 bases; unmatched junction nucleotides: 17. The CDR3 spans 17 residues.

This clonotype was counted ten times or more. The rearrangement links TRBV5-8 to TRBJ2-3; TRBD1 matches 8 bases. The ends lost 0 bases at V and 4 bases at J; junction bases unmatched: 7. Germline values: CDR1 SGHTS, CDR2 YDEGEE. CDR3 size: 16 residues. CDR3: CASSLVAGGSADTQYF. CDR3 bases: TGTGCCAGCAGCTTGGTTGCAGGGGGCTCGGCAGATACGCAGTATTTT.

This clonotype has a count of ten or more. The rearrangement joins TRBV7-6 to TRBJ2-7; D gene unclear. CDR1 and CDR2 from the germline V gene are SGHVS and FNYEAQ. The CDR3 is made up of 15 amino acids. V lost 4 bases and J lost 5, with 18 bases in between. DNA of the CDR3: TGTGCCAGCAGCTCTAGTGGTCCGGCCCATAACGAGCAGTACTTC. Translating gives CASSSSGPAHNEQYF. The full variable domain, with the rest looked up from reference TRBV7-6 and TRBJ2-7, is GAGVSQSPRYKVTKRGQDVALRCDPISGHVSLYWYRQALGQGPEFLTYFNYEAQQDKSGLPNDRFSAERPEGSISTLTIQRTEQRDSAMYRCASSSSGPAHNEQYFGPGTRLTVT.

There are many counts of this clonotype. This rearrangement joins TRBV7-6 to TRBJ2-3, with TRBD2 as a possible D gene (6 bases). CDR3 length: 17 residues. Germline V gene data show CDR1 as SGHVS and CDR2 as FNYEAQ. V was clipped by 1 base and J by 2 bases, with 16 bases between them. As DNA, the CDR3 is TGTGCCAGCAGCTTAGGGCCGGGAGCGGGTTACACAGATACGCAGTATTTT. Translation: CASSLGPGAGYTDTQYF. The variable domain in full, completed from reference TRBV7-6 and TRBJ2-3, reads GAGVSQSPRYKVTKRGQDVALRCDPISGHVSLYWYRQALGQGPEFLTYFNYEAQQDKSGLPNDRFSAERPEGSISTLTIQRTEQRDSAMYRCASSLGPGAGYTDTQYFGPGTRLTVL.

Comments on this clonotype: Germline and junction disagree at one end, which may indicate a read error. The rearrangement links TRBV5-3 to TRBJ2-3, with 10 bases lining up with TRBD2. TRBV5-3 is an ORF, and what it does is uncertain. This CDR3 is built from 15 residues. The CDR3 sequence is CASSPRTSGTGTQYF. CDR3 coding DNA: TGTGCCAGCAGCCCGCGGACTAGCGGAACAGGTACGCAGTATTTT.

Ten or more counts support this clonotype. The chain has TRBV20-1 and TRBJ1-6; 7 positions match TRBD1. The V gene's germline CDR1 is DFQATT and CDR2 SNEGSKA (reference sequence). With V trimmed by 0 bases and J by 6 bases, 11 bases remained unmatched. The CDR3 is made up of 17 amino acids. The CDR3 loop is CSARDSGTASFNSPLHF. The CDR3 DNA is TGCAGTGCTAGAGACTCCGGGACAGCTAGTTTTAATTCACCCCTCCACTTT.

The CDR3 DNA sequence: TGTGCCAGCAGTTATGGACGGGGTTTGTCCGAGCAGTACTTC. Encoded protein: CASSYGRGLSEQYF. The rearrangement links TRBV6-5 to TRBJ2-7, with a weak D call TRBD2 (5 bases). Trimming stripped 3 bases from V and 6 bases from J, with 15 bases between. CDR3 length equals 14 residues. The germline CDR1 and CDR2 sequences are MNHEY and SVGAGI.

This clonotype was observed a few times. The V gene is TRBV30, the J gene TRBJ2-7; D is perhaps TRBD2 (6 bases). Looked up from germline, CDR1 is GTSNPN and CDR2 is SVGIG (reference sequence). The CDR3 loop spans 13 amino acids. Trimming took 1 base from V and 7 from J, leaving 14 bases between them. Written as DNA, the CDR3 is TGTGCCTGGAGTGGCGGGATGCCCGGGGAGCAGTACTTC. Translating it yields CAWSGGMPGEQYF. Together with reference TRBV30 and TRBJ2-7, the CDR3 gives the full variable domain: SQTIHQWPATLVQPVGSPLSLECTVEGTSNPNLYWYRQAAGRGLQLLFYSVGIGQISSEVPQNLSASRPQDRQFILSSKKLLLSDSGFYLCAWSGGMPGEQYFGPGTRLTVT.

In this sample, this clonotype turned up a few times. This chain links TRBV6-5 with TRBJ1-3; no definite D call. This CDR3 has 16 amino acids. Germline CDR1 and CDR2: MNHEY and SVGAGI. V lost 0 bases, J lost 0 bases, and 9 bases lay in between. CDR3: CASSYSSLSSGNTIYF. The CDR3 nucleotides read TGTGCCAGCAGTTACTCATCGCTCAGCTCTGGAAACACCATATATTTT.

The chain carries TRBV27 and TRBJ2-7, with D perhaps TRBD2 (6 bases). The V end lost 5 bases, the J end lost 3 bases, and 14 bases lay between the germline ends. This CDR3 contains 14 residues. Germline CDR1 MNHEY, CDR2 SMNVEV (reference sequence). In DNA, the CDR3 is TGTGCCAGCAGTCCCGGGAGAGTCAACTACGAGCAGTACTTC. Its translation: CASSPGRVNYEQYF.

At least ten counts were recorded for this clonotype. The chain recombines TRBV14 with TRBJ1-5; D uncertain. Germline CDR1 and CDR2: SGHDN and FVKESK. The CDR3 length is 13 residues. V was pared by 5 bases and J by 6 bases, with 11 bases between. The DNA of the CDR3 is TGTGCCAGCAGCGGCGCCGGCGGTCAGCCCCAGCATTTT. Its translation is CASSGAGGQPQHF.

The chain links TRBV7-3 to TRBJ2-7, with TRBD2 identical over 9 bases. The CDR3 consists of 13 residues. From germline, CDR1 is SGHTA and CDR2 FQGTGA. The V gene end was trimmed by 5 bases and the J gene end by 6 bases; junction bases not matched to a gene: 5. The CDR3 here is CASSKGLASEQYF. The CDR3 coding sequence is TGTGCCAGCAGCAAGGGACTAGCTTCCGAGCAGTACTTC.

In its sample, this clonotype was seen many times. The chain uses TRBV7-7 and TRBJ1-1; no reliable D call. The length of the CDR3 is 13 residues. Trimming shortened V by 5 bases and J by 4 bases, and 11 bases separated the two germline ends. Germline V CDR1 and CDR2: SSHAT, FNYEAQ (reference sequence). The CDR3, as DNA: TGTGCCAGCAGCACCGGTCCCGGCACTGAAGCTTTCTTT. Amino acid sequence: CASSTGPGTEAFF.

There are a few counts of this clonotype. This chain uses TRBV4-3 with TRBJ2-5, with unresolved D. The V end was cut by 0 bases, the J end by 4 bases, with 12 bases between. There are 15 residues in the CDR3. Germline assignment: CDR1 LGHNA and CDR2 YSLEER. DNA of the CDR3: TGCGCCAGCAGCCAAGATAACGCGTTGGTAGAGACCCAGTACTTC. Protein sequence: CASSQDNALVETQYF.

This clonotype was seen repeatedly, ten times or more. V is TRBV20-1 and J is TRBJ2-7; D uncertain. V lost 1 base and J 0 bases, leaving 7 bases between the germline ends. The CDR3 length is 13 residues. Germline lookup yields CDR1 DFQATT and CDR2 SNEGSKA (reference sequence). The CDR3 here is CSARGPSSYEQYF. In DNA form, the CDR3 reads TGCAGTGCTAGAGGACCCAGCTCCTACGAGCAGTACTTC.

In this sample, this clonotype turned up a few times. The V call is TRBV4-1, the J call TRBJ2-5; the match to TRBD1 covers 9 bases. The CDR3 consists of 15 residues. Germline loops: CDR1 MGHRA, CDR2 YSYEKL. V shed 1 base, J shed 4 bases, and the junction held 4 bases outside the gene matches. Here the CDR3 DNA reads TGCGCCAGCAGCCAAGTACAGGGGGCAGGAGAGACCCAGTACTTC. It is translated as CASSQVQGAGETQYF.

This clonotype was found many times. The gene calls are TRBV4-1 and TRBJ2-3, with no clear D. V was pared by 4 bases and J by 4 bases, with 9 bases between. The CDR3 contains 13 residues. Germline CDR1 is MGHRA and CDR2 is YSYEKL. The DNA for the CDR3 is TGCGCCAGCAGCCCGATAGAAGCAGATACGCAGTATTTT. It is translated as CASSPIEADTQYF.

This clonotype was observed a handful of times. This chain links TRBV19 with TRBJ2-3; D is uncertain. Trimming stripped 3 bases from V and 1 base from J, with 8 bases between. CDR1 and CDR2 (germline): LNHDA, SQIVND (reference sequence). CDR3 length equals 14 residues. CDR3 residues: CASSINTGTDTQYF. CDR3 in DNA: TGTGCCAGTAGTATTAACACCGGCACAGATACGCAGTATTTT. The full variable domain, rest sourced from reference TRBV19 and TRBJ2-3, is DGGITQSPKYLFRKEGQNVTLSCEQNLNHDAMYWYRQDPGQGLRLIYYSQIVNDFQKGDIAEGYSVSREKKESFPLTVTSAQKNPTAFYLCASSINTGTDTQYFGPGTRLTVL.

This clonotype appeared a few times. This sequence joins TRBV9 and TRBJ1-1, with D maybe TRBD1 (5 bases). The germline V gene has CDR1 SGDLS and CDR2 YYNGEE. The CDR3 has 14 residues. Trimming stripped 4 bases from V and 6 bases from J, with 16 bases between. CDR3 residues: CASSPGTGIPEAFF. CDR3 nucleotide sequence: TGTGCCAGCAGCCCCGGGACCGGGATCCCTGAAGCTTTCTTT.

Points on this clonotype: The missing conserved phenylalanine or tryptophan at the end of this CDR3 makes a read error likely. The rearrangement uses TRBV28 and TRBJ2-1; the match to TRBD2 covers 14 bases. The CDR3 runs 17 residues. The V segment lost 5 bases and the J segment 5 bases; nucleotides outside the gene matches: 8. The germline V gene encodes CDR1 MDHEN and CDR2 SYDVKM. CDR3 region: CASSPLGTSGRDNEQFS. CDR3 nucleotide sequence: TGTGCCAGCAGTCCCCTTGGGACTAGCGGGAGAGACAATGAGCAGTTCTCC.

On this clonotype itself: Its ends do not fully match the called genes, so a read error is possible. The rearrangement links TRBV11-3 to TRBJ2-3, with D possibly being TRBD1 (5 bases). The CDR3 is 16 amino acids. CDR1 and CDR2 from the germline V gene are SGHNT and YENEEA. This CDR3 is CASGLGAGLLTDTQYF. In nucleotides, the CDR3 is TGTGCCAGCGGCTTAGGGGCAGGATTACTTACAGATACGCAGTATTTT.

This clonotype was picked up many times. V gene TRBV29-1 combines with J gene TRBJ2-3; TRBD2 agrees at 9 bases. Trimming cost V 7 bases and J 2 bases; bases outside gene matches: 4. CDR1 and CDR2 from the germline V gene are SQVTM and ANQGSEA. This CDR3 comprises 13 residues. DNA for the CDR3: TGCAGCGGCCGACTAGCGGACACAGATACGCAGTATTTT. Protein: CSGRLADTDTQYF.

Many counts were recorded for this clonotype. This chain uses TRBV2 with TRBJ1-1; 9 bases are shared with TRBD1. The V gene end was trimmed by 6 bases and the J gene end by 1 base; junction bases not matched to a gene: 3. From germline, CDR1 is SNHLY and CDR2 FYNNEI. This CDR3 region has 14 residues. Here the CDR3 DNA reads TGTGCCAGCAGAAACAGGGGGCGGAACACTGAAGCTTTCTTT. Translated: CASRNRGRNTEAFF.